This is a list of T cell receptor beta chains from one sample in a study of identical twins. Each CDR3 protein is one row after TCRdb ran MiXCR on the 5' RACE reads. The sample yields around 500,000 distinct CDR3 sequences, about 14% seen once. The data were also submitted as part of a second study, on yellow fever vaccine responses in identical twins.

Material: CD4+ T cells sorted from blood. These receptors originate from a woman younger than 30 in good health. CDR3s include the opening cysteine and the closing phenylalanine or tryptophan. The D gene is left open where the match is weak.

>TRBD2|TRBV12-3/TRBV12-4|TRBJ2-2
CASRSLAGGDTGELFF
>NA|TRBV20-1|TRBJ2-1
CSARVGTAGSYNEQFF
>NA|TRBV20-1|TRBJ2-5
CSASTGPKGETQYF
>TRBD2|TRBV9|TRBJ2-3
CASSASTPGGGRVDTQYF
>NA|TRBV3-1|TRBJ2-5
CASSPAGLQTQYF
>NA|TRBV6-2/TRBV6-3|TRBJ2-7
CASSSWGEQYF
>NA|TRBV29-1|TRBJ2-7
CSVEGTASSGAEQYF
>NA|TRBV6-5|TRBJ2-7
CASSSRIPSNYEQYF
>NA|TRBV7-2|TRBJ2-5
CASSLRAIESQYF
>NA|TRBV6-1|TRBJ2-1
CASSEWGGRGVSNEQFF
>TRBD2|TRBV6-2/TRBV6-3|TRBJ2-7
CASRPTGLAGGYEQYF
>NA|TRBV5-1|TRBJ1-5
CASSLGGREGQPQHF
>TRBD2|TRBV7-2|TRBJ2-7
CASSLAGTSGVGEQYF
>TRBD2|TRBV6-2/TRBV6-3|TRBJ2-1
CASSYIAGDEQFF
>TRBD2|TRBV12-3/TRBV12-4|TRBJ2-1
CASSLPPRGLTPYNEQFF
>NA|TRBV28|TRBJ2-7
CASSLYGRSSYEQYF
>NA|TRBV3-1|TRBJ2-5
CASSQEQGRETQYF
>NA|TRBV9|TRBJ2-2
CASSVLSHGASGELFF
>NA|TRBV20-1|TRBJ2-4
CSAKGFGLAKNIQYF
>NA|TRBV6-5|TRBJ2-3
CASSYRTVGGRDTQYF
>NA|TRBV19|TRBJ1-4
CASSSVATNEKLFF
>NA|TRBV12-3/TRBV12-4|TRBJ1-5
CASRETGFRGQPQHF
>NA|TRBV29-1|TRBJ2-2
CSVEFWENTGELFF
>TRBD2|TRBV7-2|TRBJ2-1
CASSLAGTSNEQFF
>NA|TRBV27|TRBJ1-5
CASSLYGSNSQHF
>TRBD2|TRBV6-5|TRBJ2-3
CASQFGLAGGTDTQYF
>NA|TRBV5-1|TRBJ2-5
CASSLGKSQETQYF
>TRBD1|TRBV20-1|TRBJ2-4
CSARDWVGTEAKNIQYF
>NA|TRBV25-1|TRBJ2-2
CASSPGSGLTGELFF
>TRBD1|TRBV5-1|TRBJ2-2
CASSLGGTDTGELFF
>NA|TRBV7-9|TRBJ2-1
CASSLRGGGGNEQFF
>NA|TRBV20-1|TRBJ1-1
CSARRRSQAFF
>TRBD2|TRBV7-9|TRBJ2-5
CASSLGGGSETQYF
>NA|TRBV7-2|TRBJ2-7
CASSLALSREQYF
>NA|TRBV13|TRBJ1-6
CASSLGSGSGSPLHF
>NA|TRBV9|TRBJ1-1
CASSVVSESEAFF
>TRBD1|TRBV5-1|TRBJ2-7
CASSFMGQGYEQYF
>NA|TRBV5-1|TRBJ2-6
CASSLTRLGTGANVLTF
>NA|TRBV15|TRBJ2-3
CATSIIGGGVSTDTQYF
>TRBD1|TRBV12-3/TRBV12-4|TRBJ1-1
CAATGTGRTEAFF
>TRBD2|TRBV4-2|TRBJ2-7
CASSQEGDTSGRSHEQYF
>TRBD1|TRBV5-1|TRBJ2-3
CASSTTGQSTDTQYF
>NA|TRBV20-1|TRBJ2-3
CSARGHRGTDTQYF
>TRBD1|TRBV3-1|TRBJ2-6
CASSPGQGLNSGANVLTF
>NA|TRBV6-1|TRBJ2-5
CASRRREGQETQYF
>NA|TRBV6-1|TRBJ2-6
CASSREGGGANVLTF
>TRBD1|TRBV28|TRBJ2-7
CASRGMVGGKGTRYEQYF
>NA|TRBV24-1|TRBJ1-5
CATSGQAGSNQPQHF
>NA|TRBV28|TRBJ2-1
CASGSPGGAYNEQFF
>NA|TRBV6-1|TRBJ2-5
CASSAILGGETQYF
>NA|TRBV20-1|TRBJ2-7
CSARDIQGMGYEQYF
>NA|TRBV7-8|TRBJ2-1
CASSLVISYNEQFF
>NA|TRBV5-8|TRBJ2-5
CASGPEPPSKTQYF
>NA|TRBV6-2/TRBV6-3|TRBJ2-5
CASSAQQGGETQYF
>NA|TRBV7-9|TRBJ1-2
CASSPGNGYTF
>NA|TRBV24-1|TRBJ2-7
CATSDPSSYEQYF
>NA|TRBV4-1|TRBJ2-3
CASSQERSTDTQYF